This T cell receptor beta chain appears in the sequencing data of a study of T cells in Graves' hyperthyroidism and ophthalmopathy. This clonotype was observed at least ten times. Amplification targeted TCR beta CDR3 regions from RNA transcripts. During a first-round RT-PCR of the TCR CDR3, the HTBI primer set was used. TCRdb re-analysed the multiplex PCR reads in MiXCR, keeping a single row per CDR3 protein. The sample yields some 620,000 distinct CDR3 sequences, 15% to 20% seen once. V was shortened by 1 base and J by 4 bases, with 8 bases between the two germline ends. Germline CDR1 MGHDK, CDR2 SYGVNS. This CDR3 region has 13 residues.

Sequencing was carried out using blood. V usage is TRBV25-1 and J usage is TRBJ2-7, with D unclear. This TCR derives from a woman aged 30 to 39 with Graves' hyperthyroidism. CDR3 coding DNA: TGTGCCAGCAGTGAATTAGGCCCTTACGAGCAGTACTTC. This translates into CASSELGPYEQYF.